Presented here are 13 T cell receptor beta chains from one specimen sequenced in a study of OX40 agonist ivuxolimab in advanced cancers. The repertoire was sequenced with immunoSEQ multiplex PCR; TCRdb's copy has only in-frame clones and lacks some. This table holds approximately 45,000 clones, approximately 86% found once. The sample here was CD4+ or CD8+ T cells sorted from blood, taken in a trial of the OX40 agonist ivuxolimab. The source is an adult with an advanced solid tumor such as melanoma, head and neck, liver or kidney cancer.

The rearrangement joins TRBV5-4 to TRBJ2-1; TRBD1 matches at 9 bases. This CDR3 is built from 15 residues. CDR1 is SGHNT and CDR2 is YYREEE in the germline V gene (reference sequence). The V segment lost 3 bases and the J segment 7 bases; nucleotides outside the gene matches: 8. The CDR3 protein is CASSSGQGRINEQFF. In nucleotides, the CDR3 is TGTGCCAGCAGCTCGGGACAGGGCCGAATAAATGAGCAGTTCTTC.

The V gene is TRBV27, the J gene TRBJ2-5; TRBD1 might be the D (5 bases). V lost 3 bases, J lost 1 base, and 12 bases lay in between. The CDR3 is made up of 15 amino acids. Germline-derived CDR1 and CDR2 are MNHEY and SMNVEV (reference sequence). CDR3 in DNA: TGTGCCAGCAGTTTTTTTCGACAGAGCCAAGAGACCCAGTACTTC. It specifies CASSFFRQSQETQYF.

The V gene is TRBV27, the J gene TRBJ2-2; D is ambiguous. Trimming removed 1 base at V and 0 bases at J, with 6 bases between. Germline V gene lookup returns CDR1 MNHEY and CDR2 SMNVEV (reference sequence). CDR3 length: 15 amino acids. The CDR3 DNA sequence: TGTGCCAGCAGTTTATACAGACCGAACACCGGGGAGCTGTTTTTT. It encodes CASSLYRPNTGELFF.

This chain joins TRBV7-9 and TRBJ2-3, with 7 bases that match TRBD1. The CDR3 contains 15 residues. Germline V gene lookup returns CDR1 SEHNR and CDR2 FQNEAQ (reference sequence). V shed 1 base and J 5 bases; nucleotides not matched to a gene: 6. CDR3 residues: CASSLGQGRIDTQYF. The CDR3, as DNA: TGTGCCAGCAGCTTAGGACAGGGAAGAATAGATACGCAGTATTTT.

This clone was seen once. V is TRBV9 and J is TRBJ1-3; D is unresolved. This CDR3 is 14 amino acids long. V lost 3 bases and J 0 bases, leaving 7 bases between the germline ends. Looked up from germline, CDR1 is SGDLS and CDR2 is YYNGEE. CDR3 coding DNA: TGTGCCAGCAGCGGAGTCACCTCTGGAAACACCATATATTTT. It translates to CASSGVTSGNTIYF.

V gene TRBV27 combines with J gene TRBJ2-7; D gene uncertain. Germline CDR1 and CDR2: MNHEY and SMNVEV (reference sequence). V lost 7 bases, J lost 2 bases, and 15 bases lay in between. There are 14 residues in the CDR3. The CDR3 loop reads CASTNPWTPYEQYF. CDR3 coding DNA: TGTGCCAGCACCAACCCTTGGACGCCCTACGAGCAGTACTTC.

Comment on this clone: Other DNA sequences from this sample encode an identical CDR3 as well. The CDR3 coding sequence is TGTGCCAGCAGCCCCTCCTCCTACGAGCAGTACTTC. Translated: CASSPSSYEQYF. The J gene is TRBJ2-7, the V gene TRBV27; D remains ambiguous. This CDR3 comprises 12 residues. Germline V gene data show CDR1 as MNHEY and CDR2 as SMNVEV (reference sequence). The V gene lost 6 bases and the J gene lost 0 bases, with 6 bases spanning the gap.

This CDR3 is CASSQLEWTDTQYF. CDR3 DNA: TGCGCCAGCAGCCAGTTGGAATGGACAGATACGCAGTATTTT. This chain connects TRBV4-3 to TRBJ2-3; the D is unclear. Germline CDR1 and CDR2: LGHNA and YSLEER. The CDR3 length is 14 residues. V was trimmed by 3 bases and J by 3 bases, leaving 10 bases between them.

V and J are TRBV5-1 and TRBJ1-2, with a tentative D call TRBD1 (5 bases). V lost 0 bases and J lost 4, with 13 bases in between. The CDR3 runs 15 residues. CDR1 and CDR2 from the germline V gene are SGHRS and YFSETQ. CDR3 in DNA: TGCGCCAGCAGCTTGGAGGGGCGACAGCCCTATGGCTACACCTTC. Encoded protein: CASSLEGRQPYGYTF.

V is TRBV5-1 and J is TRBJ2-1; 10 nucleotides agree with TRBD1. The CDR3 is made up of 14 amino acids. The junction had 2 bases not matched to a gene; V was cut back by 4 bases and J by 4 bases. CDR1 is SGHRS and CDR2 is YFSETQ in the germline V gene. CDR3 in DNA: TGCGCCAGCAGCCCGGGACAGGGGTACAATGAGCAGTTCTTC. This gives the protein CASSPGQGYNEQFF.

The V gene is TRBV10-2, the J gene TRBJ2-7; 8 bases fit TRBD1. The junction had 3 bases not matched to a gene; V was cut back by 5 bases and J by 6 bases. CDR3 length: 12 amino acids. Germline V gene lookup returns CDR1 WSHSY and CDR2 SAAADI. The CDR3 sequence is CASSPDRGEQYV. The CDR3 DNA reads as TGCGCCAGCAGTCCCGACAGGGGCGAGCAGTACGTC.

The V call is TRBV6-6, the J call TRBJ2-7, with 7 nucleotides matching TRBD1. V shed 2 bases and J 1 base; nucleotides not matched to a gene: 2. CDR1 and CDR2 (germline): MNHNY, SVGAGI (reference sequence). CDR3 length: 14 amino acids. CDR3 loop: CASSYQGQSYEQYF. The DNA for the CDR3 is TGTGCCAGCAGTTACCAGGGACAGTCCTACGAGCAGTACTTC.

The V call is TRBV13, the J call TRBJ2-5; the D is unclear. The germline gives CDR1 PRHDT, CDR2 FYEKMQ (reference sequence). The CDR3 extends over 13 amino acids. Trimming left V 5 bases short and J 2 bases short, with 9 bases between. For the CDR3, the DNA is TGTGCCAGCAGCCCACACTTACAAGAGACCCAGTACTTC. It yields the protein CASSPHLQETQYF. Full variable domain (outside the CDR3, taken from reference TRBV13 and TRBJ2-5): AAGVIQSPRHLIKEKRETATLKCYPIPRHDTVYWYQQGPGQDPQFLISFYEKMQSDKGSIPDRFSAQQFSDYHSELNMSSLELGDSALYFCASSPHLQETQYFGPGTRLLVL.